These 29 T cell receptor beta chains came from one sample sequenced in a study of blood T cell repertoires in COVID-19. TCRdb's copy holds only in-frame clones and misses some; the assay was immunoSEQ multiplex PCR. The sample yields about 170,000 clones, 80% to 90% seen once. The sequenced sample consisted of peripheral blood. The receptors originated from a woman of 80 years or more with COVID-19, enrolled during active disease.

This clone was counted only a few times. Other DNA sequences in this specimen translate into the identical CDR3. The chain joins TRBV5-1 to TRBJ2-7; 12 bases map to TRBD2. From germline, CDR1 is SGHRS and CDR2 YFSETQ. This CDR3 region has 14 residues. V gave up 3 bases and J gave up 3 bases; unmatched junction bases: 1. The CDR3, as DNA: TGCGCCAGCAGCTCGACTAGCGGGAGCTACGAGCAGTACTTC. Translating it yields CASSSTSGSYEQYF.

The V gene is TRBV5-4, the J gene TRBJ2-1; weak D call: TRBD1 (6 bases). The germline V and J ends were trimmed by 4 bases and 5 bases, with 10 bases remaining between them. There are 13 residues in the CDR3. Germline loops: CDR1 SGHNT, CDR2 YYREEE (reference sequence). CDR3 amino acids: CASSEDSHNEQFF. Here the CDR3 DNA reads TGTGCCAGCAGCGAGGACAGCCACAATGAGCAGTTCTTC.

There are a few counts of this clone. The rearrangement uses TRBV9 and TRBJ2-3; D might be TRBD1 (6 bases). The V gene's germline CDR1 is SGDLS and CDR2 YYNGEE. The CDR3 has 14 amino acids. Trimming cost V 4 bases and J 1 base, with 10 bases left between them. CDR3 sequence (DNA): TGTGCCAGCAGCCCCCGGACAGGCACAGATACGCAGTATTTT. The encoded protein is CASSPRTGTDTQYF. The full variable domain, completed using reference TRBV9 and TRBJ2-3, is DSGVTQTPKHLITATGQRVTLRCSPRSGDLSVYWYQQSLDQGLQFLIQYYNGEERAKGNILERFSAQQFPDLHSELNLSSLELGDSALYFCASSPRTGTDTQYFGPGTRLTVL.

The rearrangement links TRBV2 to TRBJ1-3; the match to TRBD1 covers 7 bases. Germline CDR1 is SNHLY and CDR2 is FYNNEI. The CDR3 has 16 amino acids. V lost 7 bases and J lost 2; bases outside the gene matches: 11. The CDR3 loop is CASNRPPGTAGNTIYF. In nucleotides, the CDR3 is TGTGCCAGCAATAGGCCACCCGGGACAGCTGGAAACACCATATATTTT.

This chain uses TRBV11-2 with TRBJ2-2, with TRBD2 identical over 7 bases. Germline trimming cut 3 bases from V and 6 bases from J; bases unmatched to any gene: 10. The CDR3 covers 16 residues. CDR1 is SGHAT, CDR2 FQNNGV, per germline. Here the CDR3 reads CASSLGTNVVPGELFF. Here the CDR3 DNA reads TGTGCCAGCAGCTTGGGGACTAATGTAGTGCCCGGGGAGCTGTTTTTT.

The V and J genes are TRBV14 and TRBJ1-5; D is uncertain. V lost 1 base and J lost 0, with 10 bases in between. Per germline, CDR1 SGHDN and CDR2 FVKESK. The CDR3 is made up of 16 amino acids. The CDR3 DNA follows: TGTGCCAGCAGCCAAGTGGCAGAATTTAGCAATCAGCCCCAGCATTTT. Its protein is CASSQVAEFSNQPQHF.

This chain joins TRBV19 and TRBJ2-3, with D hard to call. The V gene's germline CDR1 is LNHDA and CDR2 SQIVND (reference sequence). V lost 9 bases and J lost 1, with 5 bases in between. The CDR3 has 11 residues. The CDR3 DNA reads TGTGCCAGCTCTCGCACAGATACGCAGTATTTT. This sequence encodes CASSRTDTQYF.

The chain employs TRBV5-6 and TRBJ1-2; D is uncertain. V shed 0 bases and J shed 2 bases, with 8 bases lying between them. Germline lookup yields CDR1 SGHDT and CDR2 YYEEEE. The CDR3 extends over 14 amino acids. CDR3 loop: CASSLVALNYGYTF. CDR3 DNA sequence: TGTGCCAGCAGCTTGGTGGCCCTGAACTATGGCTACACCTTC.

V is TRBV4-1 and J is TRBJ2-6, with D possibly matching TRBD1 (5 bases). The germline V gene encodes CDR1 MGHRA and CDR2 YSYEKL. The V gene lost 2 bases and the J gene lost 1 base, with 12 bases spanning the gap. The CDR3 is made up of 17 amino acids. CDR3 nucleotides: TGCGCCAGCAGCCAACAGGGTACTCAATCTGGGGCCAACGTCCTGACTTTC. Protein: CASSQQGTQSGANVLTF.

The CDR3 DNA reads as TGTGCCAGCAGTGGGACAGGGGGCGTAGGTCAGCCCCAGCATTTT. Residues: CASSGTGGVGQPQHF. This chain uses TRBV2 with TRBJ1-5, with 11 bases that match TRBD1. V lost 4 bases to trimming and J lost 6 bases; unmatched junction nucleotides: 5. This CDR3 comprises 15 residues. Looked up from germline, CDR1 is SNHLY and CDR2 is FYNNEI.

This sequence joins TRBV27 and TRBJ1-6, with TRBD1 as a possible D gene (6 bases). CDR3 size: 12 residues. Germline assignment: CDR1 MNHEY and CDR2 SMNVEV (reference sequence). The V gene lost 5 bases and the J gene lost 10 bases, with 9 bases spanning the gap. For the CDR3, the DNA is TGTGCCAGCAGTCCAGGGGAATCACCCCTCCACTTT. Translated: CASSPGESPLHF.

The chain couples TRBV3-1 (or the pseudogene TRBV3-2) to TRBJ2-5, with a weak D call TRBD1 (5 bases). Deletions cut 3 bases from V and 7 bases from J, with 9 bases between. Germline assignment: CDR1 LGHDT and CDR2 YNNKEL (reference sequence). The CDR3 contains 12 residues. Here the CDR3 DNA reads TGTGCCAGCAGCCAGGGGCCTCGGACCCAGTACTTC. Its protein product is CASSQGPRTQYF.

V gene TRBV2 combines with J gene TRBJ1-4; perhaps TRBD1 as D (6 bases). Germline V gives CDR1 SNHLY, CDR2 FYNNEI. The CDR3 covers 13 residues. The V and J ends lost 6 bases and 6 bases respectively, with 11 bases between them. CDR3 in amino acids: CASRRGSDEKLFF. In DNA, the CDR3 is TGTGCCAGCAGAAGGGGGAGTGATGAAAAACTGTTTTTT.

This clone was detected once. The genes are TRBV19 and TRBJ2-3; TRBD1 might be the D (6 bases). Trimming stripped 9 bases from V and 3 bases from J, with 10 bases between. CDR1 and CDR2 (germline): LNHDA, SQIVND (reference sequence). The CDR3 loop spans 12 amino acids. The CDR3 region has the DNA TGTGCCAGCCGGGACAAGACAGATACGCAGTATTTT. Its translation: CASRDKTDTQYF.

This chain links TRBV28 with TRBJ2-5; 10 nucleotides line up with TRBD2. V lost 6 bases, J lost 4 bases, and 8 bases stayed unmatched. The CDR3 is 15 amino acids. CDR1 is MDHEN, CDR2 SYDVKM, per germline. The CDR3 nucleotides are TGTGCCAGCAGGACCCTAGCGGGAGTTTTAGAGACCCAGTACTTC. Translation: CASRTLAGVLETQYF. Supplemented by reference TRBV28 and TRBJ2-5, the full variable domain reads DVKVTQSSRYLVKRTGEKVFLECVQDMDHENMFWYRQDPGLGLRLIYFSYDVKMKEKGDIPEGYSVSREKKERFSLILESASTNQTSMYLCASRTLAGVLETQYFGPGTRLLVL.

The V call is TRBV18, the J call TRBJ2-7; 9 nucleotides agree with TRBD2. Trimming at V came to 4 bases and at J to 6 bases, leaving 7 bases not matched to a gene. This CDR3 has 14 residues. Germline assignment: CDR1 KGHSH and CDR2 LQKENI. The CDR3 coding sequence is TGTGCCAGCTCACGGACTAGCGTGAATCTCGAGCAGTACTTC. Translated, it gives CASSRTSVNLEQYF.

The rearrangement uses TRBV2 and TRBJ2-3, with TRBD2 matching over 8 bases. The ends lost 5 bases at V and 0 bases at J; junction bases unmatched: 4. Germline loops: CDR1 SNHLY, CDR2 FYNNEI. There are 15 residues in the CDR3. In nucleotides, the CDR3 is TGTGCCAGCAGTCCTGCGGGAGGAAGCACAGATACGCAGTATTTT. Translating gives CASSPAGGSTDTQYF. Based on the CDR3 plus reference TRBV2 and TRBJ2-3, the full variable domain is EPEVTQTPSHQVTQMGQEVILRCVPISNHLYFYWYRQILGQKVEFLVSFYNNEISEKSEIFDDQFSVERPDGSNFTLKIRSTKLEDSAMYFCASSPAGGSTDTQYFGPGTRLTVL.

The V call is TRBV10-3, the J call TRBJ2-2; possible D gene TRBD2, 7 bases. Trimming removed 10 bases from V and 2 bases from J, with 14 bases in between. The germline CDR1 and CDR2 sequences are ENHRY and SYGVKD. This CDR3 is built from 14 residues. The CDR3 here is CATGGQINTGELFF. CDR3 DNA: TGTGCCACCGGGGGGCAGATTAACACCGGGGAGCTGTTTTTT.

The J gene is TRBJ2-7, the V gene TRBV5-1; 11 bases are shared with TRBD2. Trimming at V came to 0 bases and at J to 5 bases, leaving 1 base not matched to a gene. The CDR3 sequence is 14 residues long. Germline lookup yields CDR1 SGHRS and CDR2 YFSETQ. The CDR3 is CASSLVLAGDEQYF. The CDR3 DNA sequence: TGCGCCAGCAGCTTGGTACTAGCGGGAGACGAGCAGTACTTC.

The rearrangement joins TRBV7-9 to TRBJ2-1; D is perhaps TRBD2 (7 bases). This CDR3 comprises 16 residues. V was cut by 7 bases and J by 7 bases, with 23 bases left in between. Germline V CDR1 and CDR2: SEHNR, FQNEAQ (reference sequence). The CDR3 sequence is CASTTSRGARLNEQFF. CDR3 DNA sequence: TGTGCCAGCACGACGAGTCGGGGGGCGCGGTTGAATGAGCAGTTCTTC.

The chain carries TRBV11-2 and TRBJ2-5; D perhaps matches TRBD2 (7 bases). The CDR3 totals 14 residues. The V end lost 5 bases, the J end lost 9 bases, and 19 bases lay between the germline ends. Germline lookup yields CDR1 SGHAT and CDR2 FQNNGV. CDR3 nucleotide sequence: TGTGCCAGCAGCCTGGGGGGCGCCGGGGGGTCCCAGTACTTC. Its translation: CASSLGGAGGSQYF.

The chain carries TRBV11-2 and TRBJ2-7; 9 bases map to TRBD2. Trimming at V came to 5 bases and at J to 5 bases, leaving 13 bases not matched to a gene. The CDR3 runs 16 residues. Germline-derived CDR1 and CDR2 are SGHAT and FQNNGV. CDR3 region: CASSRILSGRSNEQYF. The CDR3 region has the DNA TGTGCCAGCAGCAGGATTTTAAGCGGGAGGTCGAACGAGCAGTACTTC.

The gene calls are TRBV18 and TRBJ2-3, with 7 bases identical to TRBD1. Germline CDR1 and CDR2: KGHSH and LQKENI. Trimming cost V 5 bases and J 4 bases; bases outside gene matches: 9. This CDR3 has 15 amino acids. In DNA form, the CDR3 reads TGTGCCAGCTCAGCCAGGGACAGTTCACCAGATACGCAGTATTTT. Protein: CASSARDSSPDTQYF.

The rearrangement uses TRBV6-2 or TRBV6-3 and TRBJ2-7; perhaps TRBD1 as D (6 bases). The germline V gene has CDR1 MNHEY and CDR2 SVGEGT. The CDR3 spans 13 residues. Trimming cost V 6 bases and J 1 base, with 10 bases left between them. The CDR3 is CASSPQGSYEQYF. The DNA for the CDR3 is TGTGCCAGCAGCCCACAGGGTTCCTACGAGCAGTACTTC.

This clone appeared once. V is TRBV9 and J is TRBJ2-2; the D gene is possibly TRBD2 (5 bases). V shed 0 bases and J shed 5 bases, with 11 bases lying between them. The CDR3 extends over 15 amino acids. Germline CDR1 and CDR2: SGDLS and YYNGEE. The CDR3 sequence is CASSVAGRGTGELFF. CDR3 DNA sequence: TGTGCCAGCAGCGTAGCGGGCCGCGGGACCGGGGAGCTGTTTTTT.

The genes are TRBV4-2 and TRBJ1-4; the D gene is possibly TRBD1 (5 bases). V lost 5 bases, J lost 10 bases, and 17 bases lay in between. Germline V lookup: CDR1 LGHNA, CDR2 YNFKEQ. The CDR3 extends over 14 amino acids. The DNA of the CDR3 is TGTGCCAGCAGCGCTTCTGATGACGGGGGAAAACTGTTTTTT. Residues: CASSASDDGGKLFF.

Regarding this clone: Sequence at one end of the junction differs from germline and may be a read error. The chain employs TRBV29-1 and TRBJ2-4, with TRBD2 identical over 13 bases. Germline values: CDR1 SQVTM, CDR2 ANQGSEA. The CDR3 is 19 residues long. The CDR3 sequence: CWGLRRTSGRVRAKNIQYF. Written as DNA, the CDR3 is TGTTGGGGACTCCGGAGGACTAGCGGGAGAGTCCGGGCCAAAAACATTCAGTACTTC.

This clone was counted between two and nine times. Other DNA sequences from this sample encode an identical CDR3 as well. J is TRBJ1-1 and V is TRBV5-1; D possibly corresponds to TRBD1 (6 bases). The V end was cut by 4 bases, the J end by 5 bases, with 12 bases between. The CDR3 totals 13 residues. From germline, CDR1 is SGHRS and CDR2 YFSETQ. The CDR3 sequence: CASSPYRVTEAFF. As DNA, the CDR3 is TGCGCCAGCAGCCCCTACAGGGTAACTGAAGCTTTCTTT.

With regard to this clone: This sample also contains other DNA sequences that code for the same CDR3. The V and J genes are TRBV5-1 and TRBJ2-7; 11 positions match TRBD2. The germline V gene has CDR1 SGHRS and CDR2 YFSETQ. The CDR3 consists of 15 residues. J lost 2 bases, V lost 4 bases, and 5 bases had no gene match. The CDR3 protein is CASSLGLAVTYEQYF. CDR3 nucleotides: TGCGCCAGCAGCCTGGGACTAGCGGTTACCTACGAGCAGTACTTC.